Listed here is a single T cell receptor (beta chain). Its cognate antigen is unknown. This entry belongs to a study of T cell responses to AZD1222 COVID-19 vaccine. About the study: Second-dose intervals of approximately 4 or approximately 12 weeks were pooled.

TCRdb's table, derived via immunoSEQ multiplex PCR, lists solely in-frame clones and lacks some. This sample has roughly 130,000 clones; just over 85% occur once, and the top ten carry 12%. Study conclusions and caveats: Most donors were white British, females outnumbered males, and clonal diversity was possibly underestimated. Baseline serology detected seropositivity in only 5 to 7 AZD1222 recipients. Samples come after the peak T cell response, not at day 14.

The CDR3 covers 15 residues. Germline-derived CDR1 and CDR2 are MNHEY and SVGEGT. V lost 2 bases, J lost 2 bases, and 6 bases stayed unmatched. J is TRBJ2-7 and V is TRBV6-2 or TRBV6-3; TRBD1 matches at 7 bases. This TCR was recovered from an adult in good health. The sequencing used peripheral blood, collected on day 0 of AZD1222 vaccination. In DNA, the CDR3 is TGTGCCAGCAGTTACGTCTGGCAGGGGGCCTACGAGCAGTACTTC. Translation gives CASSYVWQGAYEQYF.